The 26 T cell receptor beta chains presented below share a single source sample, sequenced in a study of shared clonotypes between healthy human individuals. Assay: immunoSEQ multiplex PCR; the TCRdb copy retains only in-frame clones and omits some. The sample gives 500,000 to 650,000 clones, roughly four fifths of which show up once; about 12% is in the top ten. The sequencing input was PBMCs. These receptors came from a woman between 40 and 55 years old in good health. Some clones in this sample may be carry-over from other donors' samples.

This clone was detected only once. The J gene is TRBJ1-3, the V gene TRBV29-1; D is unresolved. CDR1 and CDR2 from the germline V gene are SQVTM and ANQGSEA. V lost 7 bases and J 4 bases, leaving 17 bases between the germline ends. This CDR3 region has 14 residues. The CDR3 DNA reads as TGCAGCGCTCAGACTTCATTGGGCGGAAACACCATATATTTT. Translating gives CSAQTSLGGNTIYF.

The rearrangement joins TRBV5-4 to TRBJ2-3, with TRBD2 matching over 11 bases. Germline V gene sequence: CDR1 SGHNT, CDR2 YYREEE (reference sequence). J gave up 2 bases and V 4 bases, and 6 bases lay outside the gene matches. The CDR3 covers 16 residues. CDR3 DNA: TGTGCCAGCAGCCTCCGACTAGCGGGGAACACAGATACGCAGTATTTT. Translation: CASSLRLAGNTDTQYF. Combining the CDR3 with reference TRBV5-4 and TRBJ2-3 gives the whole variable domain ETGVTQSPTHLIKTRGQQVTLRCSSQSGHNTVSWYQQALGQGPQFIFQYYREEENGRGNFPPRFSGLQFPNYSSELNVNALELDDSALYLCASSLRLAGNTDTQYFGPGTRLTVL.

In its sample, this clone was seen once. The V call is TRBV9, the J call TRBJ2-7, with 8 bases that match TRBD2. With V trimmed by 0 bases and J by 0 bases, 5 bases remained unmatched. This CDR3 contains 16 residues. CDR1 is SGDLS and CDR2 is YYNGEE in the germline V gene. The CDR3 loop is CASSVDPTSGSYEQYF. Written as DNA, the CDR3 is TGTGCCAGCAGCGTAGACCCTACTAGCGGCTCCTACGAGCAGTACTTC.

The chain recombines TRBV28 with TRBJ1-5; 7 bases align to TRBD1. The germline V gene encodes CDR1 MDHEN and CDR2 SYDVKM. CDR3 length: 14 residues. J gave up 5 bases and V 7 bases, and 8 bases lay outside the gene matches. The CDR3 spells CASTKTRGDQPQHF. The DNA for the CDR3 is TGTGCCAGCACCAAAACCAGGGGGGATCAGCCCCAGCATTTT.

The rearrangement uses TRBV11-3 and TRBJ2-7; tentative D call: TRBD1 (5 bases). The CDR3 loop spans 12 amino acids. The germline V and J ends were trimmed by 0 bases and 7 bases, with 7 bases remaining between them. CDR1 SGHNT and CDR2 YENEEA come from the germline V gene. The CDR3 here is CASSLDPGEQYF. CDR3 DNA: TGTGCCAGCAGCTTAGATCCAGGGGAGCAGTACTTC.

The chain employs TRBV30 and TRBJ2-3, with 12 bases matching TRBD2. J was trimmed by 4 bases and V by 4 bases; bases with no gene match: 3. The CDR3 has 14 amino acids. Germline V CDR1 and CDR2: GTSNPN, SVGIG (reference sequence). CDR3 loop: CAWTSGRAADTQYF. The CDR3 DNA reads TGTGCCTGGACTAGCGGGAGGGCGGCAGATACGCAGTATTTT.

This sequence joins TRBV7-2 and TRBJ2-7, with 8 bases aligning to TRBD2. The CDR3 is 15 residues long. Germline loops: CDR1 SGHTA, CDR2 FQGNSA. J lost 0 bases, V lost 1 base, and 2 bases had no gene match. This chain's CDR3 is CASSLVSGISYEQYF. In DNA form, the CDR3 reads TGTGCCAGCAGCTTAGTTAGCGGGATCTCCTACGAGCAGTACTTC.

Concerning this clone: A far bigger clonotype differs at one base, so this is likely a read error. The same CDR3 is also encoded by other DNA sequences in this sample. The gene calls are TRBV10-3 and TRBJ2-5; D is possibly TRBD1 (6 bases). The J call may be mistaken, given a closer DNA end match to TRBJ2-7. Germline V gene sequence: CDR1 ENHRY, CDR2 SYGVKD. The CDR3 covers 16 residues. In DNA form, the CDR3 reads TGTGCCATTAGTGCGGGTCAGGGGACCGTAACCTACGAGCAGTACTTC. Encoded protein: CAISAGQGTVTYEQYF.

Ten or more counts support this clone. The chain is built from TRBV5-1 and TRBJ2-7; D ambiguous. The CDR3 sequence is 15 residues long. The V end lost 0 bases, the J end lost 2 bases, and 12 bases lay between the germline ends. Germline V lookup: CDR1 SGHRS, CDR2 YFSETQ. The CDR3 nucleotides are TGCGCCAGCAGCTTGGGTTCCGGAAAAACCTACGAGCAGTACTTC. Translating gives CASSLGSGKTYEQYF. The full variable domain, with the rest looked up from reference TRBV5-1 and TRBJ2-7, is KAGVTQTPRYLIKTRGQQVTLSCSPISGHRSVSWYQQTPGQGLQFLFEYFSETQRNKGNFPGRFSGRQFSNSRSEMNVSTLELGDSALYLCASSLGSGKTYEQYFGPGTRLTVT.

There are a few counts of this clone. This same CDR3 is encoded by further DNA sequences in the sample. The CDR3 is CASSTVGAPEKLFF. As DNA, the CDR3 is TGTGCCAGCAGCACCGTGGGGGCCCCTGAGAAACTGTTTTTT. V gene TRBV7-9 combines with J gene TRBJ1-4, with TRBD1 as a possible D gene (6 bases). The CDR3 has 14 residues. Germline CDR1 is SEHNR and CDR2 is FQNEAQ (reference sequence). The V and J ends lost 5 bases and 11 bases respectively, with 18 bases between them.

This chain links TRBV7-3 with TRBJ2-1; D may be TRBD1 or TRBD2 (5 bases each). The CDR3 loop spans 15 amino acids. CDR1 and CDR2 from the germline V gene are SGHTA and FQGTGA. Trimming took 2 bases from V and 7 from J, leaving 15 bases between them. CDR3 bases: TGTGCCAGCAGCTTAGTAGGTGGGGGTCAGAATGAGCAGTTCTTC. Amino acid sequence: CASSLVGGGQNEQFF.

The chain carries TRBV11-3 and TRBJ2-1, with 14 bases identical to TRBD2. The V gene end was trimmed by 1 base and the J gene end by 5 bases; junction bases not matched to a gene: 7. Germline CDR1 SGHNT, CDR2 YENEEA. CDR3 length: 18 residues. The CDR3 DNA follows: TGTGCCAGCAGCTTAGCTGGGACTAGCGGGAGTCGGGACAATGAGCAGTTCTTC. It translates to CASSLAGTSGSRDNEQFF.

Ten or more counts support this clone. The chain employs TRBV7-8 and TRBJ2-7; 8 nucleotides align to TRBD1. Trimming removed 0 bases from V and 1 base from J; junction bases left unmatched: 14. CDR3 length: 19 amino acids. Looked up from germline, CDR1 is SGHVS and CDR2 is FQNEAQ. In DNA form, the CDR3 reads TGTGCCAGCAGCTTAGCGGTGAGAACAGGGGGACTGGGGTCCTACGAGCAGTACTTC. Translated, it gives CASSLAVRTGGLGSYEQYF.

The chain links TRBV21-1 to TRBJ2-7; the DNA was not used to check the table's D call, TRBD2. TRBV21-1 counts as a pseudogene. The CDR3 runs to 16 residues. The CDR3 bases are TGTGCCAGCAGCAAAGGGGCGGGAGGCGCCTCCTACGAGCAGTACTTC. It encodes CASSKGAGGASYEQYF.

This rearrangement joins TRBV29-1 to TRBJ2-1; D not certain. CDR1 SQVTM and CDR2 ANQGSEA come from the germline V gene. The CDR3 length is 12 residues. V was shortened by 5 bases and J by 6 bases, with 11 bases between the two germline ends. CDR3 DNA: TGCAGCGTTTCGGTCCTAGTCAATGAGCAGTTCTTC. Translation gives CSVSVLVNEQFF.

Regarding this clone: Other DNA sequences from this sample encode an identical CDR3 as well. J is TRBJ2-1 and V is TRBV18; possibly TRBD2 for D (6 bases). Deletions cut 3 bases from V and 5 bases from J, with 8 bases between. The germline CDR1 and CDR2 sequences are KGHSH and LQKENI. The CDR3 is 13 amino acids. CDR3 residues: CASSPPSDNEQFF. The DNA of the CDR3 is TGTGCCAGCTCACCCCCTAGCGACAATGAGCAGTTCTTC.

The rearrangement uses TRBV7-9 and TRBJ2-7, with D perhaps matching TRBD2 (6 bases). V dropped 8 bases and J dropped 3 bases, with 14 bases sitting between them. This CDR3 comprises 13 residues. The germline V gene has CDR1 SEHNR and CDR2 FQNEAQ (reference sequence). The CDR3 sequence: CASGRDSHYEQYF. DNA of the CDR3: TGTGCCAGCGGCCGGGACTCGCACTACGAGCAGTACTTC.

The chain's CDR3 is CASSAQVSEAFF. The CDR3 DNA follows: TGTGCCAGCAGTGCCCAGGTCTCTGAAGCTTTCTTT. The chain joins TRBV6-4 to TRBJ1-1; D is unclear. CDR1 is MRHNA, CDR2 SNTAGT, per germline. The CDR3 contains 12 residues. V was cut by 4 bases and J by 6 bases, with 9 bases left in between.

This sequence joins TRBV7-2 and TRBJ2-5, with TRBD2 matching over 8 bases. V lost 1 base, J lost 5 bases, and 6 bases stayed unmatched. The CDR3 length is 15 residues. In germline, CDR1 is SGHTA, CDR2 FQGNSA. The CDR3 bases are TGTGCCAGCAGCTTAGACAAGCGGGAGTGGGAGACCCAGTACTTC. Its protein product is CASSLDKREWETQYF.

The CDR3, as DNA: TGTGCCAGCAGCCGAAGAGAGACTACCGAAAACTACGAGCAGTACTTC. Residues: CASSRRETTENYEQYF. The chain joins TRBV5-8 to TRBJ2-7, with D possibly matching TRBD2 (5 bases). Trimming pared 4 bases from V and 3 bases from J, leaving 20 bases between. Germline loops: CDR1 SGHTS, CDR2 YDEGEE. The CDR3 consists of 16 residues.

The J gene is TRBJ2-5, the V gene TRBV5-4; possible D gene TRBD1, 6 bases. V gave up 3 bases and J gave up 2 bases, with 11 bases separating them. The CDR3 contains 14 residues. Germline V CDR1 and CDR2: SGHNT, YYREEE (reference sequence). CDR3 coding DNA: TGTGCCAGCAGCTCCGGGACAACACAAGAGACCCAGTACTTC. Translated: CASSSGTTQETQYF.

The rearrangement uses TRBV10-2 and TRBJ2-7; maybe TRBD1 (5 bases). Trimming took 9 bases from V and 2 from J, leaving 14 bases between them. This CDR3 comprises 13 residues. Germline V lookup: CDR1 WSHSY, CDR2 SAAADI. The CDR3 loop is CASKLPGPYEQYF. The CDR3 DNA sequence: TGCGCCAGTAAACTTCCAGGGCCCTACGAGCAGTACTTC.

As for this clone: Given a far larger clone just one base away, this is likely a sequencing read error. CDR3 nucleotides: TGTGCCAGCAGCGTAGGCTACGCGGCAGGGACCCAGTACTTC. This encodes CASSVGYAAGTQYF. This chain joins TRBV13 and TRBJ2-5; D uncertain. Germline loops: CDR1 PRHDT, CDR2 FYEKMQ (reference sequence). This CDR3 contains 14 residues.

On this clone: This probably arose from a read error, given a far larger clone one base away. Other DNA sequences in the same sample also yield this CDR3. The rearrangement joins TRBV2 to TRBJ1-1; D is unresolved. This CDR3 comprises 14 residues. Germline loops: CDR1 SNHLY, CDR2 FYNNEI. The CDR3 spells CASSEVGRNTEAFF. The CDR3 DNA reads as TGCGCCAGCAGTGAGGTCGGGCGGAACACTGAAGCTTTCTTT.

The chain carries TRBV7-9 and TRBJ2-1; maybe TRBD1 (5 bases). Per the germline V gene, CDR1 is SEHNR and CDR2 is FQNEAQ (reference sequence). Trimming pared 3 bases from V and 1 base from J, leaving 13 bases between. The CDR3 is 16 amino acids. CDR3 amino acids: CASSFGPQASYNEQFF. The CDR3 coding sequence is TGTGCCAGCAGCTTCGGTCCACAGGCGTCCTACAATGAGCAGTTCTTC.

The V gene is TRBV2, the J gene TRBJ2-5; 8 nucleotides line up with TRBD2. Trimming removed 7 bases from V and 1 base from J; junction bases left unmatched: 8. The germline gives CDR1 SNHLY, CDR2 FYNNEI. The CDR3 has 15 residues. CDR3 nucleotide sequence: TGTGCCAGCAACGGGGGTAGCGGGGCCCAAGAGACCCAGTACTTC. Amino acid sequence: CASNGGSGAQETQYF.